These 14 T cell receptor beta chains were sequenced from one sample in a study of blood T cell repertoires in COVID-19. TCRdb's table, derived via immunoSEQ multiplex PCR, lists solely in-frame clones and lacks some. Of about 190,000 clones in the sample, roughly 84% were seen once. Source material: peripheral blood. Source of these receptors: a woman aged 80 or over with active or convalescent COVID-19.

CDR3 in DNA: TGCGCCAGCAGTTTGACATCAGGGCGAAACACCATATATTTT. Amino acids: CASSLTSGRNTIYF. The chain recombines TRBV5-1 with TRBJ1-3, with D perhaps matching TRBD1 (5 bases). Trimming pared 5 bases from V and 5 bases from J, leaving 14 bases between. This CDR3 region has 14 residues. Germline CDR1 is SGHRS and CDR2 is YFSETQ.

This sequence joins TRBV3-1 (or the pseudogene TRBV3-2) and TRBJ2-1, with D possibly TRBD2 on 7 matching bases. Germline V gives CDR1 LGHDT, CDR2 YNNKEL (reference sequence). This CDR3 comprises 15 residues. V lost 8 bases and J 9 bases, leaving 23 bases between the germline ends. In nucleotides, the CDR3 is TGTGCCAGCGCAATTAAGGTCTCGGGGGGCAGTGAGCAGTTCTTC. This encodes CASAIKVSGGSEQFF.

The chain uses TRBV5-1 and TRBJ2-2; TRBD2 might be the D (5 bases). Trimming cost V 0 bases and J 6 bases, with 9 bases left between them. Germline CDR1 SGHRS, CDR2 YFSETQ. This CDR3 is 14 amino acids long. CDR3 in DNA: TGCGCCAGCAGCTTGGGGGAGAGGGCCGGGGAGCTGTTTTTT. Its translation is CASSLGERAGELFF.

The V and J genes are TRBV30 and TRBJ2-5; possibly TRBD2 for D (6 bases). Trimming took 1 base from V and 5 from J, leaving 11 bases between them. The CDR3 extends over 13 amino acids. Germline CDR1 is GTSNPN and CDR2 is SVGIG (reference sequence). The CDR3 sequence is CAWSEEGWETQYF. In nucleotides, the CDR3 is TGTGCCTGGAGTGAGGAGGGCTGGGAGACCCAGTACTTC.

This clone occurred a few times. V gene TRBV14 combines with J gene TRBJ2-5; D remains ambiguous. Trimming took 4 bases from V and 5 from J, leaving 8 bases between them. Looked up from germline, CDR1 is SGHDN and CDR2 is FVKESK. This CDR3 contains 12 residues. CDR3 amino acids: CASSLLRETQYF. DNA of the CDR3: TGTGCCAGCAGCCTTCTCAGGGAGACCCAGTACTTC.

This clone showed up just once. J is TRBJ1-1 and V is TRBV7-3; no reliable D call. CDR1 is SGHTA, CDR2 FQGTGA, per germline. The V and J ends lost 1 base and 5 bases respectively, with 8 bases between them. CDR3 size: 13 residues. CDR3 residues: CASSLISGTEAFF. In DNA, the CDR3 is TGTGCCAGCAGCTTAATTTCGGGGACTGAAGCTTTCTTT.

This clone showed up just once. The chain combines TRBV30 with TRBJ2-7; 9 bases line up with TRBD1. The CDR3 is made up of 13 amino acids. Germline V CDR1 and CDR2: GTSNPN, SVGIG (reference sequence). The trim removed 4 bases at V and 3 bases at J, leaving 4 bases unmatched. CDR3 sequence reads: CAWTRDRDYEQYF. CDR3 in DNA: TGTGCCTGGACCCGGGACAGGGACTACGAGCAGTACTTC.

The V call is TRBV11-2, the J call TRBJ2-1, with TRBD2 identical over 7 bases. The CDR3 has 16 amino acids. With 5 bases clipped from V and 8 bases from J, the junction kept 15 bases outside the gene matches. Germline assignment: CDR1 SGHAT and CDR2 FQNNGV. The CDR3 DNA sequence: TGTGCCAGCAGCCCCTTTGGACTAGGGAGGCGGGATGAGCAGTTCTTC. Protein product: CASSPFGLGRRDEQFF.

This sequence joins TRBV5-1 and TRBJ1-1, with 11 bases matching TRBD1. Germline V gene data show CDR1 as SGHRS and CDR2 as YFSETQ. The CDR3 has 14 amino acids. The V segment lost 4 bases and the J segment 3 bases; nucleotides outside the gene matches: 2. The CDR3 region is CASSEGQGDTEAFF. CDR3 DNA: TGCGCCAGCAGCGAGGGACAGGGGGACACTGAAGCTTTCTTT.

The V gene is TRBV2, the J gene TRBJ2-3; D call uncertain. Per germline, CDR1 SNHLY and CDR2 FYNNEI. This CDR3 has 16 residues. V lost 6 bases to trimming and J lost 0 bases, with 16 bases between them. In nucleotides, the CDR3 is TGTGCCAGCAGCGACATTGGCACGTCGAGCACAGATACGCAGTATTTT. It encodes CASSDIGTSSTDTQYF.

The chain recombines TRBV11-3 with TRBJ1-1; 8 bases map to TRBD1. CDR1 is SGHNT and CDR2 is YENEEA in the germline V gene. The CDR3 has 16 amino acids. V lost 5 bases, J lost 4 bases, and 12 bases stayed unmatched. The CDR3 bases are TGTGCCAGCAGCCCAGGACAGGGTCGAGGTGGCACTGAAGCTTTCTTT. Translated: CASSPGQGRGGTEAFF.

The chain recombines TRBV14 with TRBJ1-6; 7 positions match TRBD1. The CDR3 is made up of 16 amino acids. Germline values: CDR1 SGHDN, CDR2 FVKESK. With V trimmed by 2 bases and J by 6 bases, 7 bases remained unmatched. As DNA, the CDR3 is TGTGCCAGCAGCCAACTCGACAGGGATGTTAATTCACCCCTCCACTTT. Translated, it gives CASSQLDRDVNSPLHF.

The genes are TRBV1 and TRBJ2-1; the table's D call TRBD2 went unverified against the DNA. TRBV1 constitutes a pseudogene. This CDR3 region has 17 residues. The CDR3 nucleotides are TGCACCAGCAGCCAAGATCGGGCTAGCGGGGGTTACAATGAGCAGTTCTTC. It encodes CTSSQDRASGGYNEQFF.

For the CDR3, the DNA is TGTGCCAGCAGCGTAGATAACAGGATCACTGAAGCTTTCTTT. It specifies CASSVDNRITEAFF. The chain links TRBV9 to TRBJ1-1; perhaps TRBD1 as D (5 bases). With 0 bases removed from V and 4 bases from J, the gap between germline ends came to 10 bases. This CDR3 has 14 amino acids. The germline gives CDR1 SGDLS, CDR2 YYNGEE. Full variable domain (missing parts from reference TRBV9 and TRBJ1-1): DSGVTQTPKHLITATGQRVTLRCSPRSGDLSVYWYQQSLDQGLQFLIQYYNGEERAKGNILERFSAQQFPDLHSELNLSSLELGDSALYFCASSVDNRITEAFFGQGTRLTVV.